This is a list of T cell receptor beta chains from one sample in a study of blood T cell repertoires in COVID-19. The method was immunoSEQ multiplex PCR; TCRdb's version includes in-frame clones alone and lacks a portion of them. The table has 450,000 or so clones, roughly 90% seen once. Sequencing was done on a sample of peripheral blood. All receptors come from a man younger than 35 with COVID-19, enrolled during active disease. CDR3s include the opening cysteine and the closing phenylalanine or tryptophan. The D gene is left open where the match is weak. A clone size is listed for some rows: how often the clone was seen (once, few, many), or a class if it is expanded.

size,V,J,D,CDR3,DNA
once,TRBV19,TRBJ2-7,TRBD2,CASSMGGSGYEQYF,TGTGCCAGTAGTATGGGCGGGAGTGGGTACGAGCAGTACTTC
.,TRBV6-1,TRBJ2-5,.,CASSEGANGQETQYF,TGTGCCAGCAGTGAAGGCGCGAACGGCCAAGAGACCCAGTACTTC
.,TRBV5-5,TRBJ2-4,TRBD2,CASSPEYPSGGSKNIQYF,TGTGCCAGCAGCCCCGAATATCCTAGCGGGGGTTCCAAAAACATTCAGTACTTC
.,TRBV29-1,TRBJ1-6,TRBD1,CSAKQGFNSPLHF,TGCAGCGCCAAACAGGGGTTTAATTCACCCCTCCACTTT
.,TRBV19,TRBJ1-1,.,CASSDRLTVTEAFF,TGTGCCAGTAGCGACCGCCTAACAGTCACTGAAGCTTTCTTT
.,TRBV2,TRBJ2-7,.,CASSDARSSYEQYF,TGTGCCAGCAGTGACGCTAGGAGCTCCTACGAGCAGTACTTC
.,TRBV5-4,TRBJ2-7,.,CASSSGGQSSYEQYF,TGTGCCAGCAGCTCGGGGGGACAATCCTCCTACGAGCAGTACTTC
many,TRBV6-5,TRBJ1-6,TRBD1,CASTSDVTGGEPLHF,TGTGCCAGCACTTCTGACGTGACAGGGGGCGAACCCCTCCACTTT
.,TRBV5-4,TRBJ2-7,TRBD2,CASSLAPGTSDQYEQYF,TGTGCCAGCAGCCTAGCCCCCGGGACTAGCGACCAATACGAGCAGTACTTC
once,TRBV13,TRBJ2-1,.,CASSLGVRNEQFF,TGTGCCAGCAGCTTAGGCGTCAGGAATGAGCAGTTCTTC
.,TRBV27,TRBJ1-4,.,CASSHTATNEKLFF,TGTGCCAGCAGCCACACCGCAACTAATGAAAAACTGTTTTTT